This T cell receptor (beta chain) is from a study of blood T cell repertoires in COVID-19. Across the study: Samples representing acute and convalescent COVID-19 were sourced from the United States, Italy and Spain.

Produced via immunoSEQ multiplex PCR; TCRdb's table is partial and in-frame only. This sample has about 140,000 clones, with 60% to 80% found just once. Trimming took 6 bases from V and 2 from J, leaving 20 bases between them. CDR3 length: 16 amino acids. The TCR sequence derives from a woman in her 50s with active or convalescent COVID-19. The chain recombines TRBV23-1 with TRBJ2-7, with a weak D call TRBD1 (6 bases). TRBV23-1 is filed as an ORF, its function uncertain. Input material: peripheral blood. The CDR3 reads CASSPAPGEPPYEQYF. CDR3 coding DNA: TGCGCCAGCAGCCCCGCCCCAGGGGAACCCCCCTACGAGCAGTACTTC.